Described below is a single TCR beta chain sequence and its context. This specimen comes from a study of blood T cell repertoires in COVID-19. In the study overall: Samples representing acute and convalescent COVID-19 were sourced from the United States, Italy and Spain. Sources were T cells, B-cell-depleted T cells, or PBMCs; the material itself was cDNA or gDNA.

Original methodology: By means of reference gene primer amplification, nucleated cell counts were estimated. TCRdb's copy holds only in-frame clones and misses some; the assay was immunoSEQ multiplex PCR. V and J calls and clone size are those listed in that table; D and trimming were worked out from the DNA. The sample lists 130,000 to 150,000 clones, under 85% occurring once. CDR3 size: 16 residues. Between the trimmed V and J ends, which lost 10 bases and 0 bases, there was a span of 18 bases. Germline CDR1 and CDR2: LGHDT and YNNKEL (reference sequence). This sequence was found in a human donor in a cohort sampled during active COVID-19. V and J are TRBV3-1 (or the pseudogene TRBV3-2) and TRBJ2-2, with D perhaps TRBD2 (7 bases). Sequenced material: peripheral blood. This chain's CDR3 is CATTPGGATNTGELFF. CDR3 nucleotide sequence: TGTGCCACCACTCCTGGGGGGGCTACGAACACCGGGGAGCTGTTTTTT.